This TCR beta chain comes out of a study of PD-1 blockade in classical Hodgkin lymphoma. A note on this clone: Its antigen is undetermined.

The patients all showed relapse after autologous stem cell transplantation, while their brentuximab vedotin exposure varied. Study findings and constraints: Patients who initiated nivolumab within 1 year of ASCT were excluded. In newly diagnosed patients, baseline TCR diversity was reportedly below that of healthy donors. With CD4+ cells, TCR diversity rose significantly by C4D1, but not with CD8+ cells. Prior therapy or disease activity may underlie the repertoire differences, whose causes remain undefined.

Germline V gives CDR1 MNHEY, CDR2 SVGAGI. Trimming removed 6 bases from V and 5 bases from J, with 16 bases in between. This CDR3 spans 14 amino acids. The assay was immunoSEQ multiplex PCR, and TCRdb's table has in-frame clones only and misses some. The table has 95,000 to 120,000 clones, roughly nine tenths seen once. This specimen was peripheral blood mononuclear cells (PBMCs), taken before the second cycle of nivolumab. V is TRBV6-5 and J is TRBJ1-1; TRBD1 is a possible D gene (5 bases). The TCR comes from a human donor with classical Hodgkin lymphoma. The CDR3 loop is CASSRGVGETEAFF. The DNA of the CDR3 is TGTGCCAGCAGCCGCGGCGTGGGGGAGACTGAAGCTTTCTTT.